Each of the 16 T cell receptor beta chains below was sequenced from the same sample in a study of T cells in Graves' hyperthyroidism and ophthalmopathy. Regions amplified from RNA transcripts were the TCR beta CDR3 regions. The HTBI primer set drove a first-round RT-PCR of the TCR CDR3. Using its own MiXCR run on the multiplex PCR reads, TCRdb lists one record per CDR3 protein. This repertoire shows around 290,000 distinct CDR3 sequences, less than 15% found once; its top ten account for almost 8%. Sequencing used blood. These receptors were taken from a woman in her twenties or thirties with Graves' hyperthyroidism that later progressed to Graves' ophthalmopathy.

In its sample, this clonotype was seen many times. The J gene is TRBJ2-5, the V gene TRBV11-2, with TRBD2 matching 14 bases. Germline V gene sequence: CDR1 SGHAT, CDR2 FQNNGV. J lost 5 bases, V lost 3 bases, and 5 bases had no gene match. The CDR3 spans 16 residues. In DNA form, the CDR3 reads TGTGCCAGCAGCTTCGGACTAGCGGGAGGCGGTGAGACCCAGTACTTC. This translates into CASSFGLAGGGETQYF.

This clonotype occurred many times. The rearrangement uses TRBV3-1 and TRBJ2-3; no clear D gene. Trimming cost V 0 bases and J 1 base, with 8 bases left between them. The CDR3 covers 15 residues. Per the germline V gene, CDR1 is LGHDT and CDR2 is YNNKEL (reference sequence). CDR3 DNA: TGTGCCAGCAGCCAAGATCCCCAGGGCACAGATACGCAGTATTTT. It is translated as CASSQDPQGTDTQYF.

This clonotype came up many times. V is TRBV5-1 and J is TRBJ2-2, with no clear D. The ends were cut back, 0 bases at V and 4 bases at J, with 7 bases in the middle. The length of the CDR3 is 14 residues. From germline, CDR1 is SGHRS and CDR2 YFSETQ. CDR3 in DNA: TGCGCCAGCAGCTTGGACATCCCCACCGGGGAGCTGTTTTTT. Translation gives CASSLDIPTGELFF.

The chain is built from TRBV12-3 or TRBV12-4 and TRBJ2-7, with D uncertain. V shed 3 bases and J shed 6 bases, with 6 bases lying between them. The length of the CDR3 is 11 residues. DNA of the CDR3: TGTGCCAGCAGTTTGACCTGCGAGCAGTACTTC. Its translation: CASSLTCEQYF.

V usage is TRBV20-1 and J usage is TRBJ1-6; 7 bases fit TRBD1. In germline, CDR1 is DFQATT, CDR2 SNEGSKA (reference sequence). The CDR3 contains 15 residues. Trimming removed 5 bases from V and 6 bases from J; junction bases left unmatched: 10. CDR3 sequence reads: CSAPYRGQSNSPLHF. CDR3 sequence (DNA): TGCAGTGCTCCCTACCGGGGACAGAGTAATTCACCCCTCCACTTT.

There are many counts of this clonotype. V is TRBV7-9 and J is TRBJ2-5, with D perhaps given as TRBD1 or TRBD2 (5 bases each). Trimming pared 5 bases from V and 3 bases from J, leaving 13 bases between. CDR3 size: 14 residues. Germline CDR1 SEHNR, CDR2 FQNEAQ (reference sequence). For the CDR3, the DNA is TGTGCCAGCAGCCGCCCGGGACCGGAAGAGACCCAGTACTTC. Amino acids: CASSRPGPEETQYF.

This clonotype has a count of ten or more. The DNA for the CDR3 is TGTGCCAGCAGTTTAGGGGCTAACTCCTACAATGAGCAGTTCTTC. It codes for CASSLGANSYNEQFF. V gene TRBV27 combines with J gene TRBJ2-1; TRBD1 might be the D (5 bases). CDR1 is MNHEY and CDR2 is SMNVEV in the germline V gene (reference sequence). The CDR3 runs 15 residues. The V end was cut by 2 bases, the J end by 0 bases, with 8 bases between.

This clonotype was found many times. This CDR3 reads CASSSRDSGYTF. CDR3 nucleotide sequence: TGTGCCAGCAGCTCCAGGGACTCGGGCTACACCTTC. This chain connects TRBV9 to TRBJ1-2, with a possible D match to TRBD1 (5 bases). CDR3 length: 12 residues. Germline CDR1 SGDLS, CDR2 YYNGEE. Trimming removed 4 bases at V and 8 bases at J, with 12 bases between.

This clonotype was picked up many times. The genes are TRBV7-8 and TRBJ2-3; 11 nucleotides agree with TRBD1. Germline trimming cut 5 bases from V and 4 bases from J; bases unmatched to any gene: 11. Germline V gene sequence: CDR1 SGHVS, CDR2 FQNEAQ. This CDR3 region has 17 residues. The CDR3 is CASSGPLDRGRPDTQYF. The CDR3 DNA is TGTGCCAGCAGCGGGCCACTGGACAGGGGGCGCCCAGATACGCAGTATTTT.

This clonotype was seen many times. This rearrangement joins TRBV12-3 or TRBV12-4 to TRBJ2-3; either TRBD1 or TRBD2 may fit D (6 bases each). V shed 7 bases and J shed 1 base, with 15 bases lying between them. This CDR3 region has 15 residues. The CDR3 DNA reads as TGTGCCAGCACCCGACAGGCTAGCGGCACAGATACGCAGTATTTT. It translates to CASTRQASGTDTQYF.

This clonotype has just a few counts. This chain links TRBV9 with TRBJ2-2; D unclear. Trimming took 0 bases from V and 5 from J, leaving 8 bases between them. The CDR3 covers 14 residues. Looked up from germline, CDR1 is SGDLS and CDR2 is YYNGEE. CDR3 protein: CASSVEVQTGELFF. The DNA for the CDR3 is TGTGCCAGCAGCGTAGAGGTACAGACCGGGGAGCTGTTTTTT.

Many counts were recorded for this clonotype. J is TRBJ1-1 and V is TRBV30; 8 nucleotides align to TRBD1. The CDR3 consists of 19 residues. CDR1 and CDR2 (germline): GTSNPN, SVGIG (reference sequence). The V segment lost 3 bases and the J segment 1 base; nucleotides outside the gene matches: 19. CDR3 in amino acids: CAWSQTYGGRGPSNTEAFF. In DNA, the CDR3 is TGTGCCTGGAGCCAAACTTATGGTGGCAGGGGGCCCTCGAACACTGAAGCTTTCTTT.

The CDR3 region is CASGWALGANVLTF. The DNA of the CDR3 is TGTGCCAGCGGGTGGGCTCTCGGGGCCAACGTCCTGACTTTC. The chain carries TRBV6-2 or TRBV6-3 and TRBJ2-6; D unclear. The CDR3 length is 14 residues. Germline CDR1 is MNHEY and CDR2 is SVGEGT. V shed 8 bases and J shed 4 bases, with 12 bases lying between them.

This clonotype was seen at least ten times. The CDR3 region is CASSSSQGLAGWNEQFF. As DNA, the CDR3 is TGTGCCAGCAGTTCCTCACAGGGACTAGCGGGATGGAATGAGCAGTTCTTC. The rearrangement links TRBV27 to TRBJ2-1; TRBD2 agrees at 13 bases. The CDR3 loop spans 17 amino acids. Trimming cost V 4 bases and J 7 bases; bases outside gene matches: 10. CDR1 and CDR2 (germline): MNHEY, SMNVEV (reference sequence).

This clonotype was seen at least ten times. The rearrangement joins TRBV28 to TRBJ2-3; D gene unclear. The CDR3 has 13 residues. V dropped 0 bases and J dropped 5 bases, with 6 bases sitting between them. Per the germline V gene, CDR1 is MDHEN and CDR2 is SYDVKM. CDR3 residues: CASSLWERDTQYF. The CDR3 DNA reads as TGTGCCAGCAGTTTATGGGAGCGAGATACGCAGTATTTT.

This chain links TRBV3-1 with TRBJ2-3, with 10 bases matching TRBD1. V gave up 5 bases and J gave up 1 base; unmatched junction bases: 6. The CDR3 length is 16 residues. The germline V gene has CDR1 LGHDT and CDR2 YNNKEL (reference sequence). This CDR3 reads CASSVSGTGGTDTQYF. The CDR3 DNA follows: TGTGCCAGCAGCGTTTCCGGGACAGGGGGCACAGATACGCAGTATTTT.